This T cell receptor beta chain derives from a study of cytomegalovirus exposure and HLA in healthy donors (dated by TCRdb to about 2017). About the full investigation: According to an earlier analysis of a few hundred of the donors, roughly 180 million T cells yielded over 90 million unique TCR beta sequences and less than 300 Gb of sequence data. Approximately 310 gigabases of sequencing data and 91 million or so unique TCR sequences made up an early release that covered approximately 620 HLA-typed donors. The genetic ancestry cluster associated with self-reported Caucasian donors included 81% of the roughly 390 genotyped donors. The aim of the study was to test whether cataloging public T cell receptors could identify signatures of past pathogen exposure. The T cell repertoires of under 750 subjects were profiled by immunosequencing and related to cytomegalovirus serostatus. In addition to the first cohort of 666 subjects, a separate validation cohort of under 150 different subjects was used. The study combined high-throughput TCR immunosequencing, statistical association of individual TCRs with disease status, and machine learning to predict cytomegalovirus infection status. A later analysis re-analyzed previously published TCR beta repertoires from 600 to 850 donors and added high-resolution HLA genotyping to study TCR occurrence patterns. Rather than drawing on any new phenotypic data, the later analysis identified candidate immune exposures from TCR beta sequences and the way those sequences occurred across donors. In an earlier analysis of roughly 600 of the donors, high-throughput TCR beta sequencing was used to judge whether each TCR beta V gene segment behaved as functional or pseudogenic. Donor age, sex, ethnicity and CMV serostatus were collected together with the repertoire data. In a later genetic analysis, genome-wide SNP genotypes for about 55% of the 666 donors were used, and that subset was treated as a discovery cohort. All discovery cohort repertoires had been generated on a single sequencing platform. Class I and class II HLA loci were covered by the typing at four-digit resolution. Typing coverage varied by locus: about 620-630 donors for A, B, C, DRB1 and DQB1; approximately 500 for DQA1; over 600 for DPA1; around 490 for DPB1. Several DR-DQ haplotypes were treated as single units for association and clustering because of strong linkage in the cohort. On average, around 240,000 unique TCR beta nucleotide sequences were sequenced per donor among more than 350 genotyped donors of the cohort, with about 19% of those sequences being non-productive.

This clone has only a few counts. What antigen it recognizes has not been identified. No quality values exist for individual bases; no much larger clone is one base distant. The cohort consisted of approximately 690 healthy bone marrow donors. All cohort members were sampled while nominally healthy, although unrecorded immune exposures were likely present. The donor tested CMV seronegative, placing the donor among the 300 to 400 seronegative members of the cohort. Every donor gave a peripheral blood sample, and the peripheral blood mononuclear cells from that sample were used for TCR beta sequencing. The Qiagen DNeasy Blood Extraction Kit was used to extract genomic DNA from the blood cell samples. Library method: the immunoSEQ multiplex PCR assay. For the multiplex PCR, a mixture combining 60 forward primers for TCR Vbeta segments and 13 reverse primers for TCR Jbeta segments was used. The CDR3 region of rearranged TCR beta genes was amplified from genomic DNA by a multiplex PCR assay. Amplified TCR beta libraries were sequenced as 87-base-pair reads on the Illumina HiSeq System. As for how the authors treated the data: A later analysis tallied around 80 million unique TCR beta chains across the 610 or so repertoires, and some 10 million of those chains were shared by two or more donors. Raw reads were error-corrected and collapsed into unique sequences with a nearest-neighbor algorithm that merged closely related sequences to remove PCR and sequencing errors. V, D and J gene segments were assigned by aligning CDR3 sequences to IMGT reference sequences. For a sequence to be retained, a match of at least six nucleotides to both a V gene segment and a J gene segment was required. Rearrangements were classified as productive when the CDR3 lacked stop codons and remained in frame with V and J, and all other rearrangements were classified as non-productive. CDR3 was defined by IMGT convention, running from the second conserved V-encoded cysteine to the conserved J-encoded phenylalanine. Sequences without an unambiguous match to a single V gene segment were excluded from the earlier analysis of over 500 of the donors. In an earlier analysis of some 590 of the donors, V segments were called functional above 56.7% productive rearrangements and were called segregating when the between-donor standard deviation exceeded 5%. A statistical classification framework was built for diagnosing cytomegalovirus status from the catalog of TCR beta chain sequences. In a later analysis, TCR nucleotide sequences were compared against IMGT/GENE-DB human TR gene sequences so that V and J genes could be assigned. Using the TCRdist pipeline, a later analysis assigned CDR3 sequences along with most-parsimonious VDJ recombination scenarios. A later analysis defined each TCR beta chain by its CDR3 amino acid sequence plus V-gene family, and excluded reads lacking a unique V-gene family. To address suspected cross-contamination and a sequencing artifact, a later analysis removed some 620 highly shared, low-generation-probability nucleotide sequences. In a later analysis, a clonal expansion index for each public chain was calculated from normalized within-repertoire ranks of inferred template counts. Generation probabilities in a later analysis came from a VDJ recombination model fitted to out-of-frame rearrangements, and those results were checked against IGoR. A later analysis scored TCR-TCR, TCR-HLA and TCR-CMV co-occurrence with hypergeometric tests, applying a repertoire-size bias correction to TCR pairs. False discovery rates were estimated in a later analysis by permuting HLA or CMV assignments 20 times. In a later analysis, co-occurring TCRs were grouped using DBSCAN, with TCRdist sequence similarity added in when clustering inside HLA-allele-positive subsets. For co-occurrence clustering, repertoires with fewer than 30,000 or more than 120,000 public chains were excluded, along with several repertoires with anomalous nucleotide sharing. TCRdb took this table from immuneACCESS and kept in-frame rearrangements with V and J called. Such tables lack part of the clones; where checked against another copy, unresolved V genes explain under half of the gap, and the rest is unexplained. The V and J calls and clone size come from that table; D and trimming were worked out from the DNA. For this sample the table gives 80,000 or so clones, of which about 80% were detected only once. Of the sample, about 3.5% falls within the top ten clones.

Overall study results and their limits: The earlier analysis of approximately 560 of the donors excluded around 17 rarely observed V segments, including chromosome 9 orphons, because counts were too low. The sequencing pipeline was judged likely to have produced a cluster of highly shared sequence variants as a technical artifact. Most TCR sequences were seen in very few donors, while some public TCRs were found in many individuals. Specific HLA alleles were associated with some 15,000 TCR beta sequences at a false discovery rate of 0.05 in a later analysis. In the study, about 150 TCR beta chains were listed as associated with cytomegalovirus. In an earlier analysis of under 600 of the donors, most TCR beta V segments were observed in productive rearrangements about 87% or about 30% of the time, broadly matching IMGT annotations. In a later analysis, HLA-associated TCR beta chains showed more clonal expansion and lower generation probabilities than non-associated chains that were equally common. Compared with the roughly 670-donor mean, donors in an Asian-associated ancestry cluster had fewer N-insertions in productive TCRs, according to a later genetic analysis. In a later analysis, most CMV-associated TCR beta chains were found to appear HLA-restricted, with HLA associations seemingly driven largely by CMV exposure. It was suggested by the authors that the approach could potentially be generalized to other disease states and immunological phenotypes. In vitro tests confirmed that a few of the cytomegalovirus-associated TCR beta chains recognize cytomegalovirus antigens. The presence/absence analyses assumed that sequencing depth was roughly uniform across donors, and that assumption may not be true. Correlated functional status among segregating V segments might reflect linkage disequilibrium, but an unknown experimental factor could not be ruled out. In this cohort, only TCR beta chains were sequenced, and detectable features were limited by the absence of alpha or paired-chain data. Assigning TCR associations to individual alleles was difficult when HLA alleles, especially DR and DQ, strongly co-occurred. In both the original and validation cohorts, the classifier was reported to diagnose cytomegalovirus status with high specificity and sensitivity. Several of the top co-occurrence clusters appeared to be linked to parvovirus B19, influenza, CMV and Epstein-Barr virus, according to a later analysis. A later genetic analysis associated a missense DCLRE1C variant with V-gene and J-gene trimming of TCR beta chains, and an independent cohort replicated the association. According to a later analysis, TCR association rates differed among HLA loci, with DRB1 alleles showing the most associated TCRs and HLA-C alleles showing the fewest. HLA typing was unavailable for some donors at each locus, so association tests used only the typed subset. CMV serostatus was the only immune exposure information available for the cohort. A further reported finding was that TCR beta sequences accurately predicted the HLA-A and HLA-B alleles for most subjects in the first cohort.

The clonotype was recovered from a man aged 40-50 years in good health and CMV-seronegative. Sequencing input: PBMCs.

The sequence in DNA is TGTGCCAGCAGTGACTCGACAGCAGATGGCTACACCTTC. Translated, this is CASSDSTADGYTF. Recombination linked TRBV6-4 to TRBJ1-2; 5 matching bases give a weak D call of TRBD1. V drops 0 bases and J drops 6 bases, leaving 8 bases in between. Via the germline V gene, CDR1 is MRHNA and CDR2 SNTAGT. The CDR3, cysteine through phenylalanine, is 13 amino acids long. CDR3 DNA only is kept here, 39 bases in frame from base 1.